This T cell receptor (beta chain) was sequenced in a study of T cells in Graves' hyperthyroidism and ophthalmopathy. Overall study findings and caveats: Clonotypes that were expanded in thyroid above 0.001 mostly appeared in blood too.

It was uncontrolled infection, other autoimmune disease, pregnancy or lactation that excluded patients. Germline V gene lookup returns CDR1 SGHDT and CDR2 YYEEEE. This CDR3 spans 16 amino acids. V was clipped by 1 base and J by 0 bases, with 13 bases between them. Amplified regions were TCR beta CDR3 sequences from RNA transcripts. TCR CDR3 regions were first amplified by RT-PCR with HTBI primers. TCRdb analysed the multiplex PCR reads with MiXCR anew, one entry per CDR3 protein. The sample has over 500,000 distinct CDR3 sequences, roughly 45% seen once; the top ten hold 35% to 50%. This clonotype was counted many times. Its specificity is not known.

The source is an adult woman with Graves' disease, either hyperthyroidism or ophthalmopathy (not recorded which). The chain has TRBV5-6 and TRBJ1-2; unclear D gene. Sequencing was carried out using peripheral blood or thyroid tissue (not recorded which). The CDR3 DNA is TGTGCCAGCAGCTTGTACGGATCTACTTCTAACTATGGCTACACCTTC. It codes for CASSLYGSTSNYGYTF.